The 20 T cell receptor beta chains below all came from one sample that was sequenced in a study of T cell clonotyping in hematopoietic cell transplantation. TCRdb keeps only in-frame clones here, not all; method: immunoSEQ multiplex PCR. The sample shows roughly 40,000 clones, 94% of them seen only once. Sequencing used peripheral blood mononuclear cells. Source of these receptors: a woman aged 50 to 60 in good health. Some clones in this sample may be carry-over from other donors' samples.

The chain has TRBV2 and TRBJ2-5, with D uncertain. This CDR3 region has 14 residues. Germline CDR1 is SNHLY and CDR2 is FYNNEI. V was clipped by 6 bases and J by 1 base, with 12 bases between them. The CDR3 sequence is CASSRSWGQETQYF. CDR3 sequence (DNA): TGTGCCAGCAGCCGAAGCTGGGGCCAAGAGACCCAGTACTTC.

This clone was recorded once. This rearrangement joins TRBV4-3 to TRBJ2-3; 7 bases match TRBD2. The CDR3 covers 16 residues. The germline V gene encodes CDR1 LGHNA and CDR2 YSLEER. After removal of 0 bases from V and 4 bases from J, the junction contained 7 bases not matched to a gene. Here the CDR3 reads CASSQDAAGSADTQYF. In DNA form, the CDR3 reads TGCGCCAGCAGCCAAGATGCAGCGGGGAGCGCAGATACGCAGTATTTT.

The chain combines TRBV28 with TRBJ2-7, with D tentatively TRBD1 (5 bases). Germline values: CDR1 MDHEN, CDR2 SYDVKM. The CDR3 loop spans 13 amino acids. V lost 7 bases to trimming and J lost 5 bases, with 15 bases between them. The CDR3 nucleotides read TGTGCCAGCATCCCTCAGGGTCACGACGAGCAGTACTTC. This sequence encodes CASIPQGHDEQYF.

The chain recombines TRBV7-3 with TRBJ1-2, with D perhaps matching TRBD1 (6 bases). The V end was cut by 4 bases, the J end by 3 bases, with 21 bases between. The germline gives CDR1 SGHTA, CDR2 FQGTGA. The CDR3 sequence is 17 residues long. The CDR3 region has the DNA TGTGCCAGCAGCTCCCTCGGGGAGGGGGACCTCTACTATGGCTACACCTTC. Its translation: CASSSLGEGDLYYGYTF.

This rearrangement joins TRBV30 to TRBJ1-2, with D uncertain. Germline CDR1 and CDR2: GTSNPN and SVGIG (reference sequence). The CDR3 sequence is 12 residues long. With 2 bases removed from V and 1 base from J, the gap between germline ends came to 5 bases. The CDR3 loop reads CAWSPGNYGYTF. For the CDR3, the DNA is TGTGCCTGGAGTCCGGGTAACTATGGCTACACCTTC.

The chain employs TRBV7-2 and TRBJ1-1; D possibly corresponds to TRBD1 (6 bases). CDR1 is SGHTA and CDR2 is FQGNSA in the germline V gene. With 3 bases removed from V and 11 bases from J, the gap between germline ends came to 10 bases. The CDR3 is 11 residues long. Written as DNA, the CDR3 is TGTGCCAGCAGCTTGCAGGGGAATGCTTTCTTT. Its translation: CASSLQGNAFF.

The chain employs TRBV5-6 and TRBJ1-5; D gene uncertain. V lost 3 bases and J lost 2, with 15 bases in between. From germline, CDR1 is SGHDT and CDR2 YYEEEE. The CDR3 has 16 amino acids. The CDR3 here is CASSYSPQRGNQPQHF. The CDR3, as DNA: TGTGCCAGCAGCTACAGTCCCCAACGAGGCAATCAGCCCCAGCATTTT.

This clone showed up just once. The gene calls are TRBV4-1 and TRBJ2-7; D tentatively reads TRBD1 or TRBD2 (5 bases each). The V end was cut by 5 bases, the J end by 4 bases, with 12 bases between. The CDR3 length is 13 residues. Per the germline V gene, CDR1 is MGHRA and CDR2 is YSYEKL. CDR3 sequence (DNA): TGCGCCAGCAGCGCTGGGGGAGATTACGAGCAGTACTTC. Translation: CASSAGGDYEQYF.

The V call is TRBV28, the J call TRBJ2-1; 11 bases agree with TRBD1. This CDR3 spans 12 amino acids. The V segment lost 9 bases and the J segment 11 bases; nucleotides outside the gene matches: 6. Per germline, CDR1 MDHEN and CDR2 SYDVKM. DNA for the CDR3: TGTGCCAGACAGCGGACAGGGGGCAAGCAGTTCTTC. Its protein product is CARQRTGGKQFF.

V usage is TRBV20-1 and J usage is TRBJ2-7, with D unresolved. Germline CDR1 reads DFQATT; CDR2 reads SNEGSKA (reference sequence). V gave up 0 bases and J gave up 4 bases, with 4 bases separating them. CDR3 size: 11 residues. For the CDR3, the DNA is TGCAGTGCTAGAGATGGTTACGAGCAGTACTTC. This translates into CSARDGYEQYF.

This chain joins TRBV5-4 and TRBJ2-3; D is perhaps TRBD1 (5 bases). CDR3 length equals 12 residues. Trimming shortened V by 3 bases and J by 6 bases, and 8 bases separated the two germline ends. Germline V gene sequence: CDR1 SGHNT, CDR2 YYREEE (reference sequence). The CDR3 spells CASSWNRDTQYF. In DNA, the CDR3 is TGTGCCAGCAGCTGGAACAGGGATACGCAGTATTTT. Full variable domain (outside the CDR3, taken from reference TRBV5-4 and TRBJ2-3): ETGVTQSPTHLIKTRGQQVTLRCSSQSGHNTVSWYQQALGQGPQFIFQYYREEENGRGNFPPRFSGLQFPNYSSELNVNALELDDSALYLCASSWNRDTQYFGPGTRLTVL.

This clone was seen only once. The chain has TRBV7-2 and TRBJ1-1; D unresolved. The V gene lost 0 bases and the J gene lost 0 bases, with 11 bases spanning the gap. The germline CDR1 and CDR2 sequences are SGHTA and FQGNSA. This CDR3 is built from 16 residues. CDR3 protein: CASSLAPGTMNTEAFF. The CDR3 DNA reads TGTGCCAGCAGCTTAGCGCCGGGAACAATGAACACTGAAGCTTTCTTT.

The V and J genes are TRBV6-6 and TRBJ1-4; no reliable D call. V lost 7 bases to trimming and J lost 14 bases, with 23 bases between them. This CDR3 region has 14 residues. Germline V gives CDR1 MNHNY, CDR2 SVGAGI (reference sequence). The CDR3 DNA reads as TGTGCCAGCACCCACACCCCTAGGTGGGGTAGTCTGTTTTTT. The encoded protein is CASTHTPRWGSLFF.

This sequence joins TRBV6-4 and TRBJ2-7, with a weak D call TRBD2 (5 bases). The CDR3 has 12 amino acids. Trimming removed 7 bases at V and 5 bases at J, with 12 bases between. Germline V gives CDR1 MRHNA, CDR2 SNTAGT. The CDR3 protein is CASTRVGHEQYF. In DNA form, the CDR3 reads TGTGCCAGCACGAGGGTTGGCCACGAGCAGTACTTC.

There are a few counts of this clone. The gene calls are TRBV7-2 and TRBJ2-7; TRBD2 matches 10 bases. V lost 2 bases and J lost 0; bases outside the gene matches: 4. CDR3 length: 16 residues. Per the germline V gene, CDR1 is SGHTA and CDR2 is FQGNSA. The CDR3 DNA is TGTGCCAGCAGCTTAAGCGGGGGGGCGAGCTCCTACGAGCAGTACTTC. This gives the protein CASSLSGGASSYEQYF.

The chain links TRBV7-2 to TRBJ1-4; D might be TRBD1 (5 bases). The germline gives CDR1 SGHTA, CDR2 FQGNSA. Trimming stripped 3 bases from V and 7 bases from J, with 12 bases between. The CDR3 loop spans 14 amino acids. For the CDR3, the DNA is TGTGCCAGCAGCTTCGACAGTGGCCTTGAAAAACTGTTTTTT. Amino acids: CASSFDSGLEKLFF.

The rearrangement uses TRBV9 and TRBJ1-2; 10 positions match TRBD1. Unmatched junction bases numbered 6, after V lost 4 bases and J lost 6 bases. This CDR3 has 14 residues. CDR1 and CDR2 from the germline V gene are SGDLS and YYNGEE. The CDR3, as DNA: TGTGCCAGCAGCCCGGGACAGGGGAATGATGGCTACACCTTC. Translating it yields CASSPGQGNDGYTF.

The gene calls are TRBV30 and TRBJ2-3; TRBD1 agrees at 9 bases. This CDR3 is 15 amino acids long. Trimming at V came to 2 bases and at J to 0 bases, leaving 3 bases not matched to a gene. Looked up from germline, CDR1 is GTSNPN and CDR2 is SVGIG (reference sequence). DNA of the CDR3: TGTGCCTGGAGTATGGGACAGGGTAGCACAGATACGCAGTATTTT. Its protein is CAWSMGQGSTDTQYF.

This clone was recorded only once. The V gene is TRBV5-1, the J gene TRBJ1-3; D is ambiguous. V was trimmed by 0 bases and J by 0 bases, leaving 4 bases between them. Germline V gene sequence: CDR1 SGHRS, CDR2 YFSETQ. The CDR3 is 14 amino acids. The CDR3: CASSLDRSGNTIYF. CDR3 bases: TGCGCCAGCAGCTTGGACCGCTCTGGAAACACCATATATTTT.

The chain combines TRBV28 with TRBJ2-5; possible D gene TRBD2, 5 bases. CDR1 is MDHEN, CDR2 SYDVKM, per germline. V gave up 6 bases and J gave up 7 bases, with 9 bases separating them. The CDR3 runs 11 residues. CDR3 residues: CASREAGTQYF. The CDR3 nucleotides read TGTGCCAGCAGAGAGGCGGGGACCCAGTACTTC.